This T cell receptor beta chain was found in a study of T cell responses to AZD1222 COVID-19 vaccine. Study-wide background: Pooled together were second doses at about 4 or about 12 weeks. Points from the study as a whole: Spike regions recognized by vaccine-associated CD4 TCRs spanned the protein, led by 160-218 and 743-854. The donor group comprised mostly white British people and more females; the analysis possibly underestimated clonal diversity. Sampled repertoires all dated from after the peak T cell response.

This clone was observed many times. The antigen is not known. Produced via immunoSEQ multiplex PCR; TCRdb's table is partial and in-frame only. The table includes around 180,000 clones, 90% detected once. The germline CDR1 and CDR2 sequences are MNHEY and SMNVEV (reference sequence). V dropped 5 bases and J dropped 4 bases, with 20 bases sitting between them. The CDR3 contains 16 residues. This sequence joins TRBV27 and TRBJ1-2; D not certain. The TCR originated in an adult in good health. Here the sequenced sample was peripheral blood, taken on day 0 of AZD1222 vaccination. In DNA, the CDR3 is TGTGCCAGCAGTCCCCTGGAAAGCGGGCTTAGCTATGGCTACACCTTC. The encoded protein is CASSPLESGLSYGYTF.